This T cell receptor beta chain was sequenced during a study of cytomegalovirus exposure and HLA in healthy donors. Overall study: Earlier, some 200 million T cells were analyzed, and about 100 million unique TCR beta sequences were found among them.

The study ran its PCR with 60 Vbeta and 13 Jbeta primers. The data were produced by immunoSEQ multiplex PCR, yet TCRdb's version contains in-frame clones alone and is incomplete. In the table there are 130,000 or so clones, more than 75% of which are singletons. Per the germline V gene, CDR1 is MDHEN and CDR2 is SYDVKM. This CDR3 is built from 18 residues. V lost 3 bases and J lost 3; bases outside the gene matches: 15. Specimen: PBMCs. The chain has TRBV28 and TRBJ1-1, with 8 bases matching TRBD1. The receptor was isolated from a man between 40 and 49 years old in good health and CMV-seronegative. The CDR3 spells CASSFRWAGGVRYTEAFF. The CDR3 region has the DNA TGTGCCAGCAGTTTCCGTTGGGCAGGGGGCGTCCGGTACACTGAAGCTTTCTTT.